This T cell receptor (beta chain) stems from a study of cytomegalovirus exposure and HLA in healthy donors. As to this clone: Its antigen is not known.

Study-wide points: It was confirmed in vitro that three of the CMV-associated chains were specific for CMV antigens.

The primer mix had 60 Vbeta and 13 Jbeta primers. Method: immunoSEQ multiplex PCR; TCRdb's copy keeps in-frame clones and lacks some. The sample has some 120,000 clones; about 81% are singletons. Germline loops: CDR1 SGHTA, CDR2 FQGNSA. Trimming at V came to 2 bases and at J to 3 bases, leaving 3 bases not matched to a gene. This CDR3 has 16 residues. The source is a woman younger than 45 in good health and CMV-seronegative. This rearrangement joins TRBV7-2 to TRBJ2-6; 8 nucleotides align to TRBD1. Input material: PBMCs. CDR3: CASSLQGAVGANVLTF. The CDR3 nucleotides read TGTGCCAGCAGCTTACAGGGGGCGGTTGGGGCCAACGTCCTGACTTTC. Complete variable domain (other parts from reference TRBV7-2 and TRBJ2-6): GAGVSQSPSNKVTEKGKDVELRCDPISGHTALYWYRQSLGQGLEFLIYFQGNSAPDKSGLPSDRFSAERTGGSVSTLTIQRTQQEDSAVYLCASSLQGAVGANVLTFGAGSRLTVL.